What follows are 22 T cell receptor beta chains derived from one specimen sequenced in a study of cytomegalovirus exposure and HLA in healthy donors. Researchers ran the PCR with 60 Vbeta and 13 Jbeta primers. Sequenced by immunoSEQ multiplex PCR; TCRdb stores in-frame clones only, minus some. The table shows about 240,000 clones, with about 81% occurring only once. Specimen: PBMCs. These receptors were obtained from a woman aged 55-75 years in good health and CMV-seropositive.

The CDR3 nucleotides read TGTGCCAGCAGTGAAATTGGGGGCTACCAAGAGACCCAGTACTTC. This codes for CASSEIGGYQETQYF. V and J are TRBV2 and TRBJ2-5, with D possibly TRBD1 on 6 matching bases. The CDR3 contains 15 residues. Looked up from germline, CDR1 is SNHLY and CDR2 is FYNNEI. The V gene lost 2 bases and the J gene lost 0 bases, with 10 bases spanning the gap.

The chain has TRBV9 and TRBJ2-7; 8 bases fit TRBD1. The V gene's germline CDR1 is SGDLS and CDR2 YYNGEE. The CDR3 covers 14 residues. V lost 4 bases to trimming and J lost 5 bases; unmatched junction nucleotides: 8. The CDR3 protein is CASSSMTGVHEQYF. DNA of the CDR3: TGTGCCAGCAGCTCAATGACAGGGGTCCACGAGCAGTACTTC.

This clone has more than one count but fewer than ten. The rearrangement uses TRBV2 and TRBJ2-3, with D possibly TRBD2 on 5 matching bases. The CDR3 has 14 residues. Germline CDR1 is SNHLY and CDR2 is FYNNEI. Trimming took off 4 bases at V and 4 bases at J, with 12 bases between the two ends. CDR3 protein: CASSGTSGADTQYF. Written as DNA, the CDR3 is TGTGCCAGCAGTGGAACTAGTGGGGCAGATACGCAGTATTTT. Supplemented by reference TRBV2 and TRBJ2-3, the full variable domain reads EPEVTQTPSHQVTQMGQEVILRCVPISNHLYFYWYRQILGQKVEFLVSFYNNEISEKSEIFDDQFSVERPDGSNFTLKIRSTKLEDSAMYFCASSGTSGADTQYFGPGTRLTVL.

CDR3 protein: CASSSFGTSGEPYNEQFF. DNA for the CDR3: TGTGCCAGCAGTTCCTTCGGGACTAGCGGAGAACCGTACAATGAGCAGTTCTTC. The gene calls are TRBV6-7 and TRBJ2-1, with 11 bases that match TRBD2. TRBV6-7 is known as an ORF, though its function is uncertain. V shed 4 bases and J 4 bases; nucleotides not matched to a gene: 12. This CDR3 contains 18 residues.

The chain recombines TRBV7-3 with TRBJ2-3; 11 bases map to TRBD2. The germline gives CDR1 SGHTA, CDR2 FQGTGA. V dropped 2 bases and J dropped 5; count of bases not matched to a gene: 3. The CDR3 contains 15 residues. CDR3 coding DNA: TGTGCCAGCAGCTTAGGGCTAGCGGGAGGAGATACGCAGTATTTT. Protein: CASSLGLAGGDTQYF. Combining the CDR3 with reference TRBV7-3 and TRBJ2-3 gives the whole variable domain GAGVSQTPSNKVTEKGKYVELRCDPISGHTALYWYRQSLGQGPEFLIYFQGTGAADDSGLPNDRFFAVRPEGSVSTLKIQRTERGDSAVYLCASSLGLAGGDTQYFGPGTRLTVL.

The CDR3 protein is CASSPGLAGQGETQYF. The CDR3 DNA reads as TGCGCCAGCAGCCCAGGACTAGCGGGACAAGGAGAGACCCAGTACTTC. V is TRBV5-1 and J is TRBJ2-5, with 12 bases matching TRBD2. Germline V gives CDR1 SGHRS, CDR2 YFSETQ. CDR3 length: 16 amino acids. Trimming took 4 bases from V and 4 from J; bases not matched to a gene: 8. The whole variable domain, filled in from reference TRBV5-1 and TRBJ2-5, reads KAGVTQTPRYLIKTRGQQVTLSCSPISGHRSVSWYQQTPGQGLQFLFEYFSETQRNKGNFPGRFSGRQFSNSRSEMNVSTLELGDSALYLCASSPGLAGQGETQYFGPGTRLLVL.

The rearrangement links TRBV7-9 to TRBJ1-2; D gene unclear. The CDR3 has 16 residues. Germline V gene sequence: CDR1 SEHNR, CDR2 FQNEAQ (reference sequence). Trimming stripped 1 base from V and 4 bases from J, with 16 bases between. In DNA, the CDR3 is TGTGCCAGCAGCTTAGAATATCCATGGAGAACCTATGGCTACACCTTC. Amino acid sequence: CASSLEYPWRTYGYTF. Full variable domain (missing parts from reference TRBV7-9 and TRBJ1-2): DTGVSQNPRHKITKRGQNVTFRCDPISEHNRLYWYRQTLGQGPEFLTYFQNEAQLEKSRLLSDRFSAERPKGSFSTLEIQRTEQGDSAMYLCASSLEYPWRTYGYTFGSGTRLTVV.

The chain links TRBV27 to TRBJ2-6, with D tentatively TRBD1 (5 bases). V was shortened by 2 bases and J by 1 base, with 6 bases between the two germline ends. Germline V gene lookup returns CDR1 MNHEY and CDR2 SMNVEV (reference sequence). The CDR3 has 15 residues. CDR3 protein: CASSLKGSGANVLTF. Here the CDR3 DNA reads TGTGCCAGCAGTTTAAAGGGGTCTGGGGCCAACGTCCTGACTTTC. Complete variable domain (other parts from reference TRBV27 and TRBJ2-6): EAQVTQNPRYLITVTGKKLTVTCSQNMNHEYMSWYRQDPGLGLRQIYYSMNVEVTDKGDVPEGYKVSRKEKRNFPLILESPSPNQTSLYFCASSLKGSGANVLTFGAGSRLTVL.

This clone was seen a few times. The rearrangement joins TRBV19 to TRBJ1-1; no firm D call. This CDR3 comprises 13 residues. From germline, CDR1 is LNHDA and CDR2 SQIVND (reference sequence). The ends were cut back, 0 bases at V and 8 bases at J, with 10 bases in the middle. Here the CDR3 reads CASSIESTTEAFF. CDR3 bases: TGTGCCAGTAGTATAGAAAGCACCACCGAAGCTTTCTTT.

The chain joins TRBV7-9 to TRBJ1-4; D perhaps matches TRBD1 (5 bases). Germline V gene data show CDR1 as SEHNR and CDR2 as FQNEAQ (reference sequence). Deletions cut 5 bases from V and 12 bases from J, with 19 bases between. This CDR3 contains 14 residues. CDR3 loop: CASSPSGGGYELFF. The CDR3 DNA follows: TGTGCCAGCAGCCCTAGTGGCGGGGGTTACGAACTGTTTTTT.

The chain is built from TRBV19 and TRBJ2-7, with 16 positions matching TRBD2. V was pared by 4 bases and J by 2 bases, with 8 bases of the junction left unmatched. CDR1 LNHDA and CDR2 SQIVND come from the germline V gene (reference sequence). This CDR3 has 18 amino acids. The CDR3: CASSTGLAGGSPPYEQYF. CDR3 in DNA: TGTGCCAGTAGTACGGGACTAGCGGGAGGGTCTCCCCCCTACGAGCAGTACTTC.

The chain links TRBV2 to TRBJ1-6, with D perhaps TRBD1 (6 bases). From germline, CDR1 is SNHLY and CDR2 FYNNEI. The CDR3 consists of 15 residues. The germline V and J ends were trimmed by 7 bases and 7 bases, with 17 bases remaining between them. This CDR3 reads CASIPTGGRNSPLHF. The CDR3 coding sequence is TGTGCCAGCATTCCGACAGGTGGTAGGAATTCACCCCTCCACTTT. The whole variable domain, remainder taken from reference TRBV2 and TRBJ1-6, is EPEVTQTPSHQVTQMGQEVILRCVPISNHLYFYWYRQILGQKVEFLVSFYNNEISEKSEIFDDQFSVERPDGSNFTLKIRSTKLEDSAMYFCASIPTGGRNSPLHFGNGTRLTVT.

The chain uses TRBV4-1 and TRBJ1-1; D is unresolved. The CDR3 is made up of 16 amino acids. Trimming took off 2 bases at V and 0 bases at J, with 13 bases between the two ends. Germline V gives CDR1 MGHRA, CDR2 YSYEKL. The CDR3 DNA reads TGCGCCAGCAGCCAATTTGAGGCGGTAGTGAACACTGAAGCTTTCTTT. This gives the protein CASSQFEAVVNTEAFF.

This clone is a singleton in its sample. The chain employs TRBV7-9 and TRBJ1-3; D uncertain. Germline assignment: CDR1 SEHNR and CDR2 FQNEAQ (reference sequence). The length of the CDR3 is 15 residues. Trimming left V 4 bases short and J 2 bases short, with 12 bases between. This CDR3 is CASSSLGSPGNTIYF. CDR3 nucleotide sequence: TGTGCCAGCAGCTCCTTGGGGAGTCCTGGAAACACCATATATTTT.

V is TRBV5-4 and J is TRBJ2-1; 7 nucleotides align to TRBD1. J lost 6 bases, V lost 1 base, and 4 bases had no gene match. The CDR3 consists of 14 residues. Germline loops: CDR1 SGHNT, CDR2 YYREEE (reference sequence). CDR3 coding DNA: TGTGCCAGCAGCTTGATGGCAGGGGGCAATGAGCAGTTCTTC. This translates into CASSLMAGGNEQFF.

This clone was recorded a few times. The chain combines TRBV5-6 with TRBJ2-5; tentative D call: TRBD2 (5 bases). The J call is uncertain, as TRBJ2-7 better fits the DNA end. The CDR3 spans 18 residues. Germline CDR1 reads SGHDT; CDR2 reads YYEEEE. The CDR3 DNA sequence: TGTGCCAGCAGCTTCGCGCGTTGGGGAGCGAGGAGCTCCTACGAGCAGTACTTC. Translation gives CASSFARWGARSSYEQYF.

The J gene is TRBJ2-1, the V gene TRBV5-1; D is ambiguous. Germline lookup yields CDR1 SGHRS and CDR2 YFSETQ. The CDR3 length is 13 residues. Trimming stripped 0 bases from V and 5 bases from J, with 6 bases between. CDR3 in DNA: TGCGCCAGCAGCTTGGATCCAAACAATGAGCAGTTCTTC. This codes for CASSLDPNNEQFF.

The chain recombines TRBV2 with TRBJ2-3, with 12 bases identical to TRBD2. Germline values: CDR1 SNHLY, CDR2 FYNNEI. Trimming took 8 bases from V and 2 from J; bases not matched to a gene: 8. The CDR3 has 16 residues. The CDR3 spells CASAPSGRGTTDTQYF. DNA of the CDR3: TGTGCCAGCGCCCCTAGCGGGAGGGGGACCACAGATACGCAGTATTTT.

This chain uses TRBV10-3 with TRBJ2-1; TRBD2 aligns across 7 bases. The CDR3 contains 14 residues. Germline V gene sequence: CDR1 ENHRY, CDR2 SYGVKD. V was pared by 4 bases and J by 0 bases, with 0 bases of the junction left unmatched. The CDR3 DNA reads TGTGCCATCAGTGGGGACTACTCCTACAATGAGCAGTTCTTC. It codes for CAISGDYSYNEQFF.

Of note for this clone: Germline and junction disagree at one end, which may indicate a read error. The identical CDR3 is also encoded by other nucleotide sequences in the sample. The CDR3 DNA sequence: TGTGCAAGCAGTTACGGCGACAGGGGCCAAAAAAAGACCCAGTACTTC. It yields the protein CASSYGDRGQKKTQYF. V and J are TRBV6-6 and TRBJ2-5; TRBD1 aligns across 8 bases. Germline V gives CDR1 MNHNY, CDR2 SVGAGI (reference sequence). This CDR3 is built from 16 residues.

The chain has TRBV7-3 and TRBJ2-1; 10 bases are shared with TRBD2. Germline CDR1 and CDR2: SGHTA and FQGTGA. The ends lost 5 bases at V and 7 bases at J; junction bases unmatched: 5. There are 14 residues in the CDR3. In DNA, the CDR3 is TGTGCCAGCAGCCGAGCGGGACTAGCGAATGAGCAGTTCTTC. It codes for CASSRAGLANEQFF.

The chain carries TRBV19 and TRBJ1-2; 8 bases align to TRBD1. V lost 6 bases, J lost 9 bases, and 15 bases stayed unmatched. The germline V gene encodes CDR1 LNHDA and CDR2 SQIVND (reference sequence). CDR3 length: 15 amino acids. This CDR3 is CASSIPGQGLASYTF. CDR3 in DNA: TGTGCCAGTAGCATCCCCGGACAGGGCCTTGCAAGCTACACCTTC.